The clone carrying this T cell receptor beta chain was seen once. Its specificity is not known. This specimen comes from a study of shared clonotypes between healthy human individuals. Study findings and constraints: Though the depth was large, rarefaction showed that sorted-subset sequencing was incomplete.

Profiling relied on immunoSEQ multiplex PCR, and the TCRdb table lists in-frame clones only, not all of them. The sample has 2 million to 3 million clones, 80% to 95% seen once. V was clipped by 0 bases and J by 6 bases, with 9 bases between them. Germline V lookup: CDR1 LGHNA, CDR2 YNFKEQ. The CDR3 covers 13 residues. The receptor's source is a man aged 18 to 35 in good health. Some clones in this sample may be carry-over from other donors' samples. Material: naive CD4+ T cells from PBMCs. Described subset: CD45RA+ positively selected. V usage is TRBV4-2 and J usage is TRBJ2-7, with a tentative D call TRBD2 (5 bases). The chain's CDR3 is CASSQDLAGEQYF. The CDR3 region has the DNA TGTGCCAGCAGCCAAGATCTGGCGGGCGAGCAGTACTTC.